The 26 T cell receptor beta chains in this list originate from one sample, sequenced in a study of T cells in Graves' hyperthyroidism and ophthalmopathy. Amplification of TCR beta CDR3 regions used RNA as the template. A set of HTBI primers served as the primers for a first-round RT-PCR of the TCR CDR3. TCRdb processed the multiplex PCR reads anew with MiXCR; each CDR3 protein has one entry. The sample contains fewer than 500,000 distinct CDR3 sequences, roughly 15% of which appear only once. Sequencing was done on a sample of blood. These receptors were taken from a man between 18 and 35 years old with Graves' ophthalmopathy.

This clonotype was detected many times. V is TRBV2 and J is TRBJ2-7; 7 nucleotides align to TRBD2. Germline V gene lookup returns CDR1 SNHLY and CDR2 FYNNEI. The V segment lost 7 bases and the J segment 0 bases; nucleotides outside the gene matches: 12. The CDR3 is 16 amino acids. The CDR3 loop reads CASNGLNSGYSYEQYF. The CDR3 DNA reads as TGTGCCAGCAATGGATTGAATAGCGGGTACTCCTACGAGCAGTACTTC.

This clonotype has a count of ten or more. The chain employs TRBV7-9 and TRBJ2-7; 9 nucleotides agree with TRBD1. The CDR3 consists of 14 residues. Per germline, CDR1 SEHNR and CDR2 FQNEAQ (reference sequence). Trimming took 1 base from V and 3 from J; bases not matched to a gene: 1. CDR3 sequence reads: CASSLEGQGYEQYF. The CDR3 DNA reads TGTGCCAGCAGCTTAGAGGGACAGGGCTACGAGCAGTACTTC.

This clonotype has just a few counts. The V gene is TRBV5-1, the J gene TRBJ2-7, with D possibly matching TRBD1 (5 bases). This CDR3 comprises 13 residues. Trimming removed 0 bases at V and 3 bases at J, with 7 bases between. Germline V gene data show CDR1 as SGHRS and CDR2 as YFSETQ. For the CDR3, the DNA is TGCGCCAGCAGCTTGGCGCAGGGCTACGAGCAGTACTTC. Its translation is CASSLAQGYEQYF.

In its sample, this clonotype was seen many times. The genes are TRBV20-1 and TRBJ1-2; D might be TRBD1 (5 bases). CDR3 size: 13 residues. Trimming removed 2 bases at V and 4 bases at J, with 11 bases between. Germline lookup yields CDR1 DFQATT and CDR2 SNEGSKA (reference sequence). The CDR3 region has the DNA TGCAGTGCTAGACAGGGCCAGGGCTATGGCTACACCTTC. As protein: CSARQGQGYGYTF.

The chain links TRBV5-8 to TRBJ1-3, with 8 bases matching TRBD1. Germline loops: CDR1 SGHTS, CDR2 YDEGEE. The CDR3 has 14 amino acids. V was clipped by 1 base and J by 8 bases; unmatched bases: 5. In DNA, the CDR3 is TGTGCCAGCAGCTTGATAGGGACAGGAGACACCATATATTTT. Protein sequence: CASSLIGTGDTIYF.

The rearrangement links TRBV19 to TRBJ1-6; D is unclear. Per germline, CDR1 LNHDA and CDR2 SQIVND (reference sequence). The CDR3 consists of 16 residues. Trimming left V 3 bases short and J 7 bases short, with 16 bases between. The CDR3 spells CASSILQRALNSPLHF. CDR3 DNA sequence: TGTGCCAGTAGTATTTTGCAGAGGGCATTAAATTCACCCCTCCACTTT.

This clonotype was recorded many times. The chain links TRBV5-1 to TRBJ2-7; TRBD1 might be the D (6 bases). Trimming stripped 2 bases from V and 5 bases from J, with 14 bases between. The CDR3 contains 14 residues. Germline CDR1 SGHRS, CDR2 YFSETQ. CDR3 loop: CASSFTGLGDEQYF. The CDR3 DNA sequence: TGCGCCAGCAGCTTCACAGGGCTCGGAGACGAGCAGTACTTC.

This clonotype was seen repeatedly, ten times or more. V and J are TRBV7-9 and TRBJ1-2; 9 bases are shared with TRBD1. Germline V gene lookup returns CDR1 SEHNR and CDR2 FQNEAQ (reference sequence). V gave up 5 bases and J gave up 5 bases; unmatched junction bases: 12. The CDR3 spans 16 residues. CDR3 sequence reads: CASSPANRDREYGYTF. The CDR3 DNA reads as TGTGCCAGCAGCCCAGCCAACCGGGACAGGGAATATGGCTACACCTTC.

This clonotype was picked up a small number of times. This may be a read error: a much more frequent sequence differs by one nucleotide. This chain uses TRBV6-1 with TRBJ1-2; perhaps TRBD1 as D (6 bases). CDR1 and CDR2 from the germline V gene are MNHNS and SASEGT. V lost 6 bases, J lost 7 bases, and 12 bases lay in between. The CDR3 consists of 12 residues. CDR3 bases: TGTGCCAGCAGACCGACAGGTTGTGGCTACACCTTC. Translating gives CASRPTGCGYTF.

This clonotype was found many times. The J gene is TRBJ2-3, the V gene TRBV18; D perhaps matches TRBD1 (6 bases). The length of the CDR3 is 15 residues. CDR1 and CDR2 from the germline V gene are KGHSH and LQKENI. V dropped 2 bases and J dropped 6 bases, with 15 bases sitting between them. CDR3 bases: TGTGCCAGCTCACCATCGGCAGGGGAGTGGGATACGCAGTATTTT. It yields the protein CASSPSAGEWDTQYF.

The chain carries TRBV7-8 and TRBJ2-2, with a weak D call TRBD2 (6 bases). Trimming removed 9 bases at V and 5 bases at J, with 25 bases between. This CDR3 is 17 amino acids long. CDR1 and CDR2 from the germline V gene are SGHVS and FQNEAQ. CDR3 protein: CASSINSGGWETGELFF. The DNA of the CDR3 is TGTGCCAGTAGTATAAATAGCGGAGGATGGGAAACCGGGGAGCTGTTTTTT.

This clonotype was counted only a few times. The CDR3 DNA sequence: TGTGCCAGCAGCGAGGTGGGAAAAACCGGGGAGCTGTTTTTT. It codes for CASSEVGKTGELFF. The rearrangement joins TRBV9 to TRBJ2-2; D gene ambiguous. This CDR3 is built from 14 residues. Germline CDR1 reads SGDLS; CDR2 reads YYNGEE. Between the trimmed V and J ends, which lost 3 bases and 5 bases, there was a span of 11 bases.

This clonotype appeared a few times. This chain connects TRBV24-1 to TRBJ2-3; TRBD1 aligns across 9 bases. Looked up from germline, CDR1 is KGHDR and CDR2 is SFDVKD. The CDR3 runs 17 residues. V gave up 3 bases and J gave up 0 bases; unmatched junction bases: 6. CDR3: CATSDIQGAPSTDTQYF. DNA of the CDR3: TGTGCCACCAGTGATATACAGGGGGCCCCGAGCACAGATACGCAGTATTTT.

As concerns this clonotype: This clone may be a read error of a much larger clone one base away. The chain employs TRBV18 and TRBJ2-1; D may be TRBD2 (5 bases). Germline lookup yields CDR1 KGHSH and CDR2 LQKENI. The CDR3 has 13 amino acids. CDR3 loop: CASSRNGEDEQCF. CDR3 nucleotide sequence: TGTGCCAGCTCACGGAACGGGGAAGATGAGCAGTGCTTC.

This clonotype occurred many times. The CDR3 DNA reads TGTGCCAGCAGCCGCGGTGGCTACGAGCAGTACTTC. It specifies CASSRGGYEQYF. This chain uses TRBV12-3 or TRBV12-4 with TRBJ2-7; D call uncertain. This CDR3 has 12 residues. Trimming left V 6 bases short and J 3 bases short, with 9 bases between.

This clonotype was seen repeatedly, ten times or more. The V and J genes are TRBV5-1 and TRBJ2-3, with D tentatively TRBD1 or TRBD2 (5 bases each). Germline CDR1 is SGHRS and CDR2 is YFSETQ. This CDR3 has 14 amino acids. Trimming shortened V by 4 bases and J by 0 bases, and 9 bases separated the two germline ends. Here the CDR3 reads CASSHWDSTDTQYF. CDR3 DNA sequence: TGCGCCAGCAGCCATTGGGACAGCACAGATACGCAGTATTTT.

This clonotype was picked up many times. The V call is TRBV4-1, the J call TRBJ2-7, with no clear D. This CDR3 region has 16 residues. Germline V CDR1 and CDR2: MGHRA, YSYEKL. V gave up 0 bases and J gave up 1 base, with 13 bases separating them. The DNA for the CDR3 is TGCGCCAGCAGCCAAGATGCGATTGGGGTGTCCTACGAGCAGTACTTC. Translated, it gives CASSQDAIGVSYEQYF.

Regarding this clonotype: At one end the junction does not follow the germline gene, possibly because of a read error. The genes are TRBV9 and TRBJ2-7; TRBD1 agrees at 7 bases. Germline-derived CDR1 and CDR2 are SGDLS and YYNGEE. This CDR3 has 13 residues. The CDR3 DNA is TGTACCAGCAGCACAGGGGCCGCGGGCGAGCAGTACTTC. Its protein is CTSSTGAAGEQYF.

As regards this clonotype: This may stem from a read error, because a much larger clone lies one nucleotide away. The CDR3 nucleotides are TGTGCCAGCAGCCCGGGTGTGGGCAATCGGCCCCAGCATTTT. It encodes CASSPGVGNRPQHF. The genes are TRBV7-8 and TRBJ1-5, with D unclear. Looked up from germline, CDR1 is SGHVS and CDR2 is FQNEAQ. There are 14 residues in the CDR3.

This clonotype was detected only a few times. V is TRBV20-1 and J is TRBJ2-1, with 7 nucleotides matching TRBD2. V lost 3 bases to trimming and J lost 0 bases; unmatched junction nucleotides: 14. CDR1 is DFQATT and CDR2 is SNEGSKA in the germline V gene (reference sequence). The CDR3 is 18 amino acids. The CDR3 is CSASSGLRRESSYNEQFF. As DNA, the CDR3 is TGCAGTGCTAGCTCGGGACTAAGGAGGGAGAGCTCCTACAATGAGCAGTTCTTC.

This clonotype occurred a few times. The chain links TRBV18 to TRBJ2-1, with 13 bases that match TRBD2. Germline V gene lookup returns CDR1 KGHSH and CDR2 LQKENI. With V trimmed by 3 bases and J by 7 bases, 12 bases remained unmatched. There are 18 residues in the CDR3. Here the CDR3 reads CASSPYPTGTSGINEQFF. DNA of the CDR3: TGTGCCAGCTCACCTTACCCAACCGGGACTAGCGGGATAAATGAGCAGTTCTTC.

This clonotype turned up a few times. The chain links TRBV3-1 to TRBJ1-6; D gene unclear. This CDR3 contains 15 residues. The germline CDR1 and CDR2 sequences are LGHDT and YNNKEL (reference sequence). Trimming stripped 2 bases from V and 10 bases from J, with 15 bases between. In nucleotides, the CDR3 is TGTGCCAGCAGCCAATTTAGGCGGGCGAGGTCACCCCTCCACTTT. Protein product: CASSQFRRARSPLHF. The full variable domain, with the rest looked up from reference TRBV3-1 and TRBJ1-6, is DTAVSQTPKYLVTQMGNDKSIKCEQNLGHDTMYWYKQDSKKFLKIMFSYNNKELIINETVPNRFSPKSPDKAHLNLHINSLELGDSAVYFCASSQFRRARSPLHFGNGTRLTVT.

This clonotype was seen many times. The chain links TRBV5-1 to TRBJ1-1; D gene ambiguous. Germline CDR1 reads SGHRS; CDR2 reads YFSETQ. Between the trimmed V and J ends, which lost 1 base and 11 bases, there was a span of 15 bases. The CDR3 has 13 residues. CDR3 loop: CASSLKVSAEAFF. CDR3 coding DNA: TGCGCCAGCAGCTTGAAGGTATCAGCCGAGGCTTTCTTT. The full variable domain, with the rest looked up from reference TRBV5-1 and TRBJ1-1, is KAGVTQTPRYLIKTRGQQVTLSCSPISGHRSVSWYQQTPGQGLQFLFEYFSETQRNKGNFPGRFSGRQFSNSRSEMNVSTLELGDSALYLCASSLKVSAEAFFGQGTRLTVV.

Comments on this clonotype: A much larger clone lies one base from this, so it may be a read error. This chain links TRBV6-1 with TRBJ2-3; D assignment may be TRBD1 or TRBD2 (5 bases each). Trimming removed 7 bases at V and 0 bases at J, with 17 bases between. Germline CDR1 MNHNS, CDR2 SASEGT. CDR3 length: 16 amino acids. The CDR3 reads CASNKGYGASTDTQYF. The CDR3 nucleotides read TGTGCCAGCAATAAGGGCTACGGGGCTAGCACAGATACGCAGTATTTT.

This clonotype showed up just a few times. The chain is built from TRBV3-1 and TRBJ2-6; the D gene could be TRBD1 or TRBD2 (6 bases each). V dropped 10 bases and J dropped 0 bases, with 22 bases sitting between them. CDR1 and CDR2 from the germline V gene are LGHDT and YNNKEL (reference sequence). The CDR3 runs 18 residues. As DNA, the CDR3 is TGTGCCATTACCCGGCGACCGGGGGCACACTCTGGGGCCAACGTCCTGACTTTC. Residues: CAITRRPGAHSGANVLTF.

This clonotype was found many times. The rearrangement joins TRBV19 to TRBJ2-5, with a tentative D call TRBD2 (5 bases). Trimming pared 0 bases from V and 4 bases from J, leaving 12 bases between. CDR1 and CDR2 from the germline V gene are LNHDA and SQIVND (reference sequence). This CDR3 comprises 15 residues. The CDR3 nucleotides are TGTGCCAGTAGTATAGATCTCGGGGTGCGAGAGACCCAGTACTTC. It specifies CASSIDLGVRETQYF.